This TCR beta chain was observed in a study of tumor and adjacent non-tumor tissue in lung cancer. Findings and limits, study-wide: Significantly higher TCR diversity was found in tumor than normal lung. In normal lung, the top 100 clones were significantly more dominant than in tumor.

This sample's RNA came from whole unsorted tissue. The normal lung tissue was taken more than 3 cm from the tumor edge. Newly diagnosed lung cancer patients had thoracic surgery in China, August–late 2014, without prior chemotherapy. A modified ARM-PCR protocol with three rounds of nested PCR amplified TCRbeta. TCRdb called the multiplex PCR reads again in MiXCR, with one record for every CDR3 protein. The sample records more than 85,000 distinct CDR3 sequences, 62% being singletons. In the case of this clonotype: As yet, its antigen is unknown.

The specimen sequenced was distant non-tumor lung tissue. The source is a man in his 60s with non-small cell lung cancer.

CDR3 DNA: TGTGCTAGCGGTCGTACGACAGGCCCTTACAATGAGCAGTTCTTC. This encodes CASGRTTGPYNEQFF. The gene calls are TRBV12-3 or TRBV12-4 and TRBJ2-1, with D perhaps TRBD1 or TRBD2 (6 bases each). CDR3 length equals 15 residues.